Described below is a single TCR beta chain sequence and its context. Antigen specificity is unknown. TCRdb's copy holds only in-frame clones and misses some; the assay was immunoSEQ multiplex PCR. The table includes 40,000 to 55,000 clones, 85% to 90% detected once. The CDR3 consists of 13 residues. The germline V gene has CDR1 LNHDA and CDR2 SQIVND (reference sequence). V shed 10 bases, J shed 3 bases, and the junction held 7 bases outside the gene matches. The data stem from a study of T cell clones after liver transplantation. Study details: As an antigen-independent comparator, third-party-reactive TCRbeta sequences came from pre-transplant mixed lymphocyte reactions. Apart from three HCV-positive recipients, transplants were for non-autoimmune, non-viral reasons. At least one year of complete immunosuppression withdrawal without enzymes over twice normal defined tolerance. Study-wide results and caveats: Small, mixed patient groups and varying post-transplant times limit these conclusions.

This specimen was CD4+ T cells from blood, taken 24 months after liver transplant. This chain uses TRBV19 with TRBJ1-1, with 8 bases aligning to TRBD1. This TCR was sampled from a human patient who received a liver transplant. Among the T cells, some may be from the graft donor. The DNA of the CDR3 is TGTGCCACAATGGGACAGGCCTACACTGAAGCTTTCTTT. It yields the protein CATMGQAYTEAFF.